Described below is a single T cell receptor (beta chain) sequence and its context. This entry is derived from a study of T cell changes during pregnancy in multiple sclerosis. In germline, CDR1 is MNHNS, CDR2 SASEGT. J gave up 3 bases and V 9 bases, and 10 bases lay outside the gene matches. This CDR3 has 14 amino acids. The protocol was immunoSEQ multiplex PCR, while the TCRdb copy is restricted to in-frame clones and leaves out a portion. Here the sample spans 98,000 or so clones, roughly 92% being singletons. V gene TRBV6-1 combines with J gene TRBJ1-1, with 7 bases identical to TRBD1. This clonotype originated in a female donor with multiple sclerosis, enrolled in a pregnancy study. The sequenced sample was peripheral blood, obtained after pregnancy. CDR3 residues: CASGRQGGDTEAFF. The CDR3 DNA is TGTGCCAGTGGCCGACAGGGCGGGGACACTGAAGCTTTCTTT.